This TCR beta chain is from a study of response to subunit inactivated influenza vaccine. General observations from the study: New T cells are recruited in small numbers by each seasonal influenza vaccination, according to the authors' suggestion.

Comment on this clonotype: What it binds is unknown.

TCRdb re-called the RT-PCR reads through MiXCR, storing one row per CDR3 protein. The sample holds about 650,000 distinct CDR3 sequences, approximately 14% seen once. This specimen consisted of PBMCs from blood, obtained roughly 13 days after vaccination. The receptor was isolated from a man aged 45-60 years who received an inactivated influenza vaccine.

CDR3: CASSFSGGSSGANVLTF. As DNA, the CDR3 is TGTGCCAGCAGTTTTAGCGGGGGCTCCTCTGGGGCCAACGTCCTGACTTTC. The V call is TRBV27, the J call TRBJ2-6; 9 nucleotides agree with TRBD2. The V and J ends lost 3 bases and 0 bases, in that order; junction bases with no gene match: 3. Germline V gives CDR1 MNHEY, CDR2 SMNVEV (reference sequence). The length of the CDR3 is 17 residues.